This T cell receptor beta chain is from a study of T cell changes during pregnancy in multiple sclerosis. Libraries were prepared by immunoSEQ multiplex PCR; TCRdb keeps only in-frame clonotypes and omits some of them. The data show some 43,000 clones, almost 90% seen once. The CDR3 loop spans 12 amino acids. The germline gives CDR1 MDHEN, CDR2 SYDVKM. Trimming removed 2 bases from V and 6 bases from J, with 4 bases in between. The clonotype was recovered from a female donor in good health, enrolled as a control in a pregnancy study. The chain carries TRBV28 and TRBJ2-2; D is undetermined. Sequencing used peripheral blood, obtained in the first trimester of pregnancy. DNA of the CDR3: TGTGCCAGCAGTTTAGAGGCCGGGGAGCTGTTTTTT. Protein: CASSLEAGELFF.